These T cell receptor beta chains were read from a single sample in a study of CD8 T cells in Susac syndrome. TCRdb called the immunoSEQ multiplex PCR reads again in MiXCR, with one record for every CDR3 protein. The sample shows a few hundred thousand distinct CDR3 sequences, 70% to 90% of them seen only once. The specimen sequenced was CD8+ T cells from PBMCs. These receptors all come from a human donor with multiple sclerosis. Each CDR3 is given with its conserved first and last residue. Fields, in order: V gene, D gene, clone size, J gene, CDR3 DNA, CDR3 protein. D genes are given only for firm matches. Clone sizes are given selectively: once, few, many, or a class where the clone is expanded.

>TRBV6-5|TRBD2|-|TRBJ2-7
TGTGCCAGCAGCTTAACCGGGACTAGCGGGAACGAGCAGTACTTC
CASSLTGTSGNEQYF
>TRBV11-2|-|-|TRBJ2-7
TGTGCCAGCAGCTCCCCCGCGAAAAGCTCCTACGAGCAGTACTTC
CASSSPAKSSYEQYF
>TRBV7-8|-|-|TRBJ1-2
TGTGCCAGCAGCTCGACCTCTGGAGCTATGGGCTACACCTTC
CASSSTSGAMGYTF
>TRBV10-2|-|-|TRBJ2-3
TGCGCCAGCAGTGAGTGGCGGGACCTCACAGATACGCAGTATTTT
CASSEWRDLTDTQYF
>TRBV7-8|-|-|TRBJ2-3
TGTGCCAGCAGCCGATTGCCAGAAGAAGACACAGATACGCAGTATTTT
CASSRLPEEDTDTQYF
>TRBV6-2/TRBV6-3|-|-|TRBJ1-2
TGTGCCAGCACCGTCGGGACGGTCTATGGCTACACCTTC
CASTVGTVYGYTF
>TRBV6-2/TRBV6-3|-|-|TRBJ2-1
TGTGCCAGCAGTTACCCTAGTTTCAATGAGCAGTTCTTC
CASSYPSFNEQFF
>TRBV14|-|-|TRBJ2-7
TGTGCCAGCAGCCAAGATCTACCTACCTACGAGCAGTACTTC
CASSQDLPTYEQYF
>TRBV5-4|-|-|TRBJ2-2
TGTGCCAGCAGCTTGGCCGGGTGGGAGCTGTTTTTT
CASSLAGWELFF
>TRBV10-3|TRBD1|-|TRBJ2-3
TGTGCCATCAGTGAGTCTGCAGGGACAGGGGACACAGATACGCAGTATTTT
CAISESAGTGDTDTQYF
>TRBV24-1|-|-|TRBJ1-1
TGTGCCACCATAGCGACAGAGTCGACCATGAACACTGAAGCTTTCTTT
CATIATESTMNTEAFF
>TRBV20-1|-|once|TRBJ2-3
TGCAGTGCCGAGTCGCCCCGGACAGATACGCAGTATTTT
CSAESPRTDTQYF
>TRBV5-1|TRBD2|-|TRBJ2-1
TGCGCCAGCAGCTTAATACTAGCGGGGCGTAGGAATGAGCAGTTCTTC
CASSLILAGRRNEQFF
>TRBV4-3|-|-|TRBJ2-7
TGCGCCAGCAGCCAAGATAGGACAGTCTACTACGAGCAGTACTTC
CASSQDRTVYYEQYF
>TRBV7-6|TRBD2|-|TRBJ2-2
TGTGCCAGCAGCTGGACTAGCGGGAGGGGGCCCGGGGAGCTGTTTTTT
CASSWTSGRGPGELFF
>TRBV27|TRBD1|-|TRBJ1-2
TGTGCCAGCAGTTGGACAGGGTACGATGGCTACACCTTC
CASSWTGYDGYTF
>TRBV5-6|-|-|TRBJ1-2
TGTGCCAGCAGCTTGATGCCGGGTTTAAACTATGGCTACACCTTC
CASSLMPGLNYGYTF
>TRBV10-3|-|few|TRBJ1-2
TGTGCCATCAGTGGGCAGGGCGGCGGCTATGGCTACACCTTC
CAISGQGGGYGYTF
>TRBV28|-|few|TRBJ2-7
TGTGCCAGCGGATTGGAGGGGACTCCCTACGAGCAGTACTTC
CASGLEGTPYEQYF